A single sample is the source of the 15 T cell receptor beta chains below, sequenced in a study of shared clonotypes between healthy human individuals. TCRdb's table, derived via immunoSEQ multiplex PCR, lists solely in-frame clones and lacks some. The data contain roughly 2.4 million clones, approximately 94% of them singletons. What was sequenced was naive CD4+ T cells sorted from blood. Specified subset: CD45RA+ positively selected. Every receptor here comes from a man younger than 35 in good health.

CDR3 amino acids: CASSRAGMGYGYTF. CDR3 bases: TGTGCCAGCAGTCGCGCAGGGATGGGCTATGGCTACACCTTC. The rearrangement uses TRBV6-5 and TRBJ1-2; tentative D call: TRBD1 (5 bases). CDR1 is MNHEY, CDR2 SVGAGI, per germline. The CDR3 totals 14 residues. The V end was cut by 5 bases, the J end by 4 bases, with 14 bases between.

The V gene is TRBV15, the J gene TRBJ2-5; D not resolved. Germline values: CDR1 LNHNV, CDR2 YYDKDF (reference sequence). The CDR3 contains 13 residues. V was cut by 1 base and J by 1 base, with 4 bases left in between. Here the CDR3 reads CATSRGFQETQYF. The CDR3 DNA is TGTGCCACCAGCAGAGGTTTCCAAGAGACCCAGTACTTC.

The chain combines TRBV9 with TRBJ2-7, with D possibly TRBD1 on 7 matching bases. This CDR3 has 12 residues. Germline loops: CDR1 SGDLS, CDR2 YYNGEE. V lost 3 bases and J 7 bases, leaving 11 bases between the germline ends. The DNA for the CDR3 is TGTGCCAGCAGCGGACAGGGACTTGAGCAGTACTTC. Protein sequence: CASSGQGLEQYF.

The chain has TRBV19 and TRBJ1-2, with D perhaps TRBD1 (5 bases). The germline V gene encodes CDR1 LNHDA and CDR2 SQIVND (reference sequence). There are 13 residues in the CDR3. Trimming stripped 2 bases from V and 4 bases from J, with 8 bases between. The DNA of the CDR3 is TGTGCCAGTAGTATATGGGACCTCTATGGCTACACCTTC. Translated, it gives CASSIWDLYGYTF.

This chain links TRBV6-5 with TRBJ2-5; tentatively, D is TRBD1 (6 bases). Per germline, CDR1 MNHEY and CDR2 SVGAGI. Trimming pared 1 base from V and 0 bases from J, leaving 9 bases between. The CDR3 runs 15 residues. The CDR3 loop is CASSYFTGNQETQYF. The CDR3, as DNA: TGTGCCAGCAGTTACTTTACAGGGAACCAAGAGACCCAGTACTTC.

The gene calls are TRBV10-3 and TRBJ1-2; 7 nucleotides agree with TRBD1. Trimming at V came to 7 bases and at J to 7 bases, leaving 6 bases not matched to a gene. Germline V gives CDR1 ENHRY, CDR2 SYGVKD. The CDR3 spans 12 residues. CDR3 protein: CAINDRDSGYTF. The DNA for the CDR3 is TGTGCCATCAACGACAGGGATTCTGGCTACACCTTC.

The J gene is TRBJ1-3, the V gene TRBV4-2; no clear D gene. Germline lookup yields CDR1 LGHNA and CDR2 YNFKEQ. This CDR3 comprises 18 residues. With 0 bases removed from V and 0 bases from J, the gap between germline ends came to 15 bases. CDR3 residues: CASSQDWILNSSGNTIYF. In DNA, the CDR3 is TGTGCCAGCAGCCAAGATTGGATACTAAATTCCTCTGGAAACACCATATATTTT.

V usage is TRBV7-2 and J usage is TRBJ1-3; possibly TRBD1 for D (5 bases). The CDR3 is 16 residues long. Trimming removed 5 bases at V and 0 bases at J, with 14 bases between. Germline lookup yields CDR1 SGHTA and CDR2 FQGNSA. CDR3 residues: CASSHLGTFSGNTIYF. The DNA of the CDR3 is TGTGCCAGCAGCCATCTCGGGACTTTCTCTGGAAACACCATATATTTT.

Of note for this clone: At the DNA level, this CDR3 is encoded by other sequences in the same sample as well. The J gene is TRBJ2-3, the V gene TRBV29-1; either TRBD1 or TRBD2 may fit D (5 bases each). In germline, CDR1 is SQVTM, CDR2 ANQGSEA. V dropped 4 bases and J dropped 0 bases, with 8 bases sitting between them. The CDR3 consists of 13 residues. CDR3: CSVVRDSTDTQYF. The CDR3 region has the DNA TGCAGCGTTGTTCGGGACAGCACAGATACGCAGTATTTT.

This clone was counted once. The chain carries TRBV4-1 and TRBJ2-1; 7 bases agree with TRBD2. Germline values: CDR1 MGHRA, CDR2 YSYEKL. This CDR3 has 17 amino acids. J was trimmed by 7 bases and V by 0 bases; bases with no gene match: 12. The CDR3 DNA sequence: TGCGCCAGCAGCCAAGACCCCCCGACTAGCCGATGGAATGAGCAGTTCTTC. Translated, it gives CASSQDPPTSRWNEQFF.

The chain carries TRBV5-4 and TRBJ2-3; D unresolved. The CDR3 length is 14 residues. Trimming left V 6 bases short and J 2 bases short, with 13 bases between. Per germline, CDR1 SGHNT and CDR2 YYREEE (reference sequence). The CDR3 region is CASNPASLTDTQYF. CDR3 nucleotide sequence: TGTGCCAGCAACCCAGCGTCCCTCACAGATACGCAGTATTTT.

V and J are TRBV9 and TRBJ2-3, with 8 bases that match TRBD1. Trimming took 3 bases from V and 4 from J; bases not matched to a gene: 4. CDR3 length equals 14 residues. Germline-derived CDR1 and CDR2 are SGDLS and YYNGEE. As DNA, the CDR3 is TGTGCCAGCAGCGCCGGGACAGGTGCAGATACGCAGTATTTT. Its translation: CASSAGTGADTQYF.

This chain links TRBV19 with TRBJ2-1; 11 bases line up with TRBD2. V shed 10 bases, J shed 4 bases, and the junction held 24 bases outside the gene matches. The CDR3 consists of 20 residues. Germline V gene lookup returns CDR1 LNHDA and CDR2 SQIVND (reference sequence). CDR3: CATSLTGRFSGRESYNEQFF. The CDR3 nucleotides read TGTGCCACCAGCTTAACAGGGAGATTTAGCGGGAGGGAATCGTACAATGAGCAGTTCTTC. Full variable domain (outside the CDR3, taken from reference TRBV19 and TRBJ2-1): DGGITQSPKYLFRKEGQNVTLSCEQNLNHDAMYWYRQDPGQGLRLIYYSQIVNDFQKGDIAEGYSVSREKKESFPLTVTSAQKNPTAFYLCATSLTGRFSGRESYNEQFFGPGTRLTVL.

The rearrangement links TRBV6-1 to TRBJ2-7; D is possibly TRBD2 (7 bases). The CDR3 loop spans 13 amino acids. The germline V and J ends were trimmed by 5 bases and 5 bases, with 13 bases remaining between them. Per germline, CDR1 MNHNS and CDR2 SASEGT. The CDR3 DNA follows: TGTGCCAGCAGTCCACAGGGACTACACGAGCAGTACTTC. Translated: CASSPQGLHEQYF.

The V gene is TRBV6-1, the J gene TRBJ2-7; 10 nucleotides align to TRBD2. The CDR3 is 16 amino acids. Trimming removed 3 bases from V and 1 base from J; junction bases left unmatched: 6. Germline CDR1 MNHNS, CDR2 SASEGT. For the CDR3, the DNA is TGTGCCAGCAGTGACCAGACTAGCGGGCCTTCCTACGAGCAGTACTTC. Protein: CASSDQTSGPSYEQYF.